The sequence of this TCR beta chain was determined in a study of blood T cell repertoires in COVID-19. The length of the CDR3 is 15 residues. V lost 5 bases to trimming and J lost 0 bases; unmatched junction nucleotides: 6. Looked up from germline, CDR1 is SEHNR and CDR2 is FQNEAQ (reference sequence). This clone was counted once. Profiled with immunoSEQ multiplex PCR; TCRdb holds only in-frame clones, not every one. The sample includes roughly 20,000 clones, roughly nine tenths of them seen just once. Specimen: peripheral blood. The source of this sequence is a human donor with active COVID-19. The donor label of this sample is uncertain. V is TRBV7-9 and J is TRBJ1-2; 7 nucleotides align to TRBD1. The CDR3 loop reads CASSPPGQPNYGYTF. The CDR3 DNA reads TGTGCCAGCAGCCCACCGGGACAGCCTAACTATGGCTACACCTTC.